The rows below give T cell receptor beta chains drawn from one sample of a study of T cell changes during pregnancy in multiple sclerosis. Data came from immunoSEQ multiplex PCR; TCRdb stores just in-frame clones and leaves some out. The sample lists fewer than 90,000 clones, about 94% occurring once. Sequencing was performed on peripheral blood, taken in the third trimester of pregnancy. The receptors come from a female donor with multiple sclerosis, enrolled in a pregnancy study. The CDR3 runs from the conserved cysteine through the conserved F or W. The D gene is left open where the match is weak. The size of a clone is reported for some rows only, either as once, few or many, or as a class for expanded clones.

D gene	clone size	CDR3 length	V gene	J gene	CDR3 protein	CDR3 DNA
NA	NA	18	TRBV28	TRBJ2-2	CASISGGAGRRNTGELFF	TGTGCCAGCATATCGGGGGGCGCCGGAAGAAGGAACACCGGGGAGCTGTTTTTT
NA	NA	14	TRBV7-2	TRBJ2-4	CASSPPDSAVLQYF	TGTGCCAGCAGCCCGCCGGATAGCGCGGTACTTCAGTACTTC
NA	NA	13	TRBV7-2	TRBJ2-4	CASSLEPKNIQYF	TGTGCCAGCAGCTTAGAGCCGAAAAACATTCAGTACTTC
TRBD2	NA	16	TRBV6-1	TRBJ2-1	CASSEEGGRGDNEQFF	TGTGCCAGCAGTGAAGAGGGCGGGAGGGGCGACAATGAGCAGTTCTTC
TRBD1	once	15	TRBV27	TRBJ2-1	CASSPLRTGHNEQFF	TGTGCCAGCAGTCCGCTCCGGACAGGGCACAATGAGCAGTTCTTC
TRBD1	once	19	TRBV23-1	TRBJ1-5	CASSPLAMGQQVPNQPQHF	TGCGCCAGCAGTCCCCTAGCAATGGGACAGCAAGTACCCAATCAGCCCCAGCATTTT
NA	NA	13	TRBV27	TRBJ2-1	CASSLFLNNEQFF	TGTGCCAGCAGTTTATTCCTAAACAATGAGCAGTTCTTC
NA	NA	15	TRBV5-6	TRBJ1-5	CASSLWQGRNQPQHF	TGTGCCAGCAGCTTATGGCAGGGTCGAAATCAGCCCCAGCATTTT
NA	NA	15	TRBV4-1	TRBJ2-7	CASSQAGSDLYEQYF	TGCGCCAGCAGCCAAGCGGGGAGCGATCTCTACGAGCAGTACTTC
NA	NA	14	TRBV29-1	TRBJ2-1	CSVEVQPSYNEQFF	TGCAGCGTTGAGGTACAACCCTCCTACAATGAGCAGTTCTTC
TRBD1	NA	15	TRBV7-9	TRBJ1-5	CASSSTGSSNQPQHF	TGTGCCAGCAGCTCGACAGGGTCTAGCAATCAGCCCCAGCATTTT
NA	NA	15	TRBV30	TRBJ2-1	CAWCLGAASYNEQFF	TGTGCCTGGTGCCTAGGGGCAGCATCCTACAATGAGCAGTTCTTC
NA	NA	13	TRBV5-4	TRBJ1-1	CASSLVGTGGAFF	TGTGCCAGCAGCTTGGTGGGTACAGGTGGGGCTTTCTTT
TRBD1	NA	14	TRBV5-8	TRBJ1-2	CASSTGQGHYGYTF	TGTGCCAGCAGTACTGGACAGGGCCACTATGGCTACACCTTC
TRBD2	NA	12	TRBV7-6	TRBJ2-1	CASSASGGEQFF	TGTGCCAGCAGCGCTAGCGGGGGTGAGCAGTTCTTC
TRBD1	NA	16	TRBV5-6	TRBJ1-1	CASSMDRGYGDTEAFF	TGTGCCAGCAGCATGGACAGGGGGTATGGGGACACTGAAGCTTTCTTT
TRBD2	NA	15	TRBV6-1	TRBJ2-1	CASSGPSGTYNEQFF	TGTGCCAGCTCGGGGCCTAGCGGGACTTACAATGAGCAGTTCTTC
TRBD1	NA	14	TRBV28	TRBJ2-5	CASSLDRVVQTQYF	TGTGCCAGCAGTTTAGACAGGGTTGTGCAGACCCAGTACTTC
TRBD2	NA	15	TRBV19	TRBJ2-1	CASSIDWTSAVSRFF	TGTGCCAGTAGTATAGATTGGACTAGCGCCGTTTCTCGGTTCTTC
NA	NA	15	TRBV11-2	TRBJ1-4	CASSLDSGAGEKLFF	TGTGCCAGCAGCTTAGATAGCGGCGCGGGTGAAAAACTGTTTTTT
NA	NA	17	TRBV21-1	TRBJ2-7	CASSNRAGDRESYEQYF	TGTGCCAGCAGCAATCGGGCCGGGGACAGGGAGTCCTACGAGCAGTACTTC
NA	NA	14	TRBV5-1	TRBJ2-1	CASSLGEGGGEQFF	TGCGCCAGCAGCTTGGGAGAGGGGGGGGGTGAGCAGTTCTTC
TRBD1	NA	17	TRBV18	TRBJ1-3	CASSPWRTGLRENTIYF	TGTGCCAGCTCACCCTGGAGGACAGGTTTGCGGGAAAACACCATATATTTT
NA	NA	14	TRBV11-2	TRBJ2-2	CASSSSTVRRELFF	TGTGCCAGCAGCTCAAGCACGGTGCGAAGGGAGCTGTTTTTT
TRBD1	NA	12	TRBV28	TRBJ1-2	CASREMTGAYTF	TGTGCCAGCAGGGAAATGACAGGGGCTTACACCTTC
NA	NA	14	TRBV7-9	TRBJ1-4	CASSLGREGEKLFF	TGTGCCAGCAGCTTAGGTCGGGAGGGCGAAAAACTGTTTTTT
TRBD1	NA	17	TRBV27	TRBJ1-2	CASSPSPSTGGPFGYTF	TGTGCCAGCAGTCCAAGCCCATCGACAGGGGGGCCGTTTGGCTACACCTTC
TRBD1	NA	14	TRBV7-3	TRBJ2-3	CASRGQGATDTQYF	TGTGCCAGCAGGGGACAGGGGGCAACAGATACGCAGTATTTT
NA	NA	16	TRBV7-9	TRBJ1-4	CASSFPGGSTNEKLFF	TGTGCCAGCAGCTTTCCCGGGGGGTCTACTAATGAAAAACTGTTTTTT
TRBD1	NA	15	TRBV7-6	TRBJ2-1	CASSTTGGHFNEQFF	TGTGCCAGCAGCACGACAGGGGGACACTTTAATGAGCAGTTCTTC
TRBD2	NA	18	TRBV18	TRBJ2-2	CASSPWPSGRGRTGELFF	TGTGCCAGCTCACCGTGGCCTAGCGGGAGAGGGAGAACCGGGGAGCTGTTTTTT
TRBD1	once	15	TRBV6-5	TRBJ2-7	CASSYGDRVGYEQYF	TGTGCCAGCAGTTACGGGGACAGGGTAGGCTACGAGCAGTACTTC
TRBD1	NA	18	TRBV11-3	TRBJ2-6	CASSSSGTGPSGANVLTF	TGTGCCAGCAGCTCCTCCGGGACAGGCCCCTCTGGGGCCAACGTCCTGACTTTC
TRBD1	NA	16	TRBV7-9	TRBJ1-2	CASSSSTGGRGEGYTF	TGTGCCAGCAGCTCCTCGACAGGGGGAAGGGGGGAAGGCTACACCTTC
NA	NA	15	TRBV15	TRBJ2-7	CATSRDLVQGYEQYF	TGTGCCACCAGCAGAGATCTGGTACAGGGCTACGAGCAGTACTTC
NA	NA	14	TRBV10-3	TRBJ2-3	CAISEGQTTDTQYF	TGTGCCATCAGTGAGGGACAGACCACAGATACGCAGTATTTT
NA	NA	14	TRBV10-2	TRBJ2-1	CASSNWGSYNEQFF	TGCGCCAGCAGTAACTGGGGCAGCTACAATGAGCAGTTCTTC
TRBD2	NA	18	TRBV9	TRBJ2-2	CASSVAGWRELGTGELFF	TGTGCCAGCAGCGTAGCTGGGTGGCGGGAGTTGGGCACCGGGGAGCTGTTTTTT
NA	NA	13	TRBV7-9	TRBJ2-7	CASSLTQGYEQYF	TGTGCCAGCAGCTTAACCCAGGGCTACGAGCAGTACTTC
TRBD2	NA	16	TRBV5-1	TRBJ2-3	CASSLDLAAGTDTQYF	TGCGCCAGCAGCTTGGACCTAGCGGCGGGCACAGATACGCAGTATTTT
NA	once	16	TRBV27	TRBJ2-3	CASSSTGGRVTDTQYF	TGTGCCAGCAGTTCCACCGGTGGCAGGGTCACAGATACGCAGTATTTT
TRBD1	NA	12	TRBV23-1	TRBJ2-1	CASRTGRNEQFF	TGCGCCAGCAGGACAGGGCGCAATGAGCAGTTCTTC
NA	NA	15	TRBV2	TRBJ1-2	CASSSQGADSYGYTF	TGTGCCAGCAGTTCCCAAGGTGCCGACAGCTATGGCTACACCTTC
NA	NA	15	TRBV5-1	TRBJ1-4	CASSPGPGWGEKLFF	TGCGCCAGCAGCCCAGGTCCAGGGTGGGGAGAAAAACTGTTTTTT
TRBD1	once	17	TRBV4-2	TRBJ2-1	CASSTRTGIFSYNEQFF	TGTGCCAGCAGCACCAGGACAGGGATTTTTTCCTACAATGAGCAGTTCTTC
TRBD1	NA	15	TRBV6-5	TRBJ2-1	CASSRTGGGYNEQFF	TGTGCCAGCAGTCGGACAGGGGGCGGCTACAATGAGCAGTTCTTC
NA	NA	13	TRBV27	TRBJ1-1	CASSPWGGTEAFF	TGTGCCAGCAGCCCGTGGGGAGGGACTGAAGCTTTCTTT
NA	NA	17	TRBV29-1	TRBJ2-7	CSAEVLVGLTNSYEQYF	TGCAGCGCTGAGGTCCTTGTCGGACTGACTAACTCCTACGAGCAGTACTTC
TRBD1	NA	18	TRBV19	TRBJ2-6	CASSRIRGQGTGANVLTF	TGTGCCAGTTCACGAATAAGGGGACAGGGGACTGGGGCCAACGTCCTGACTTTC
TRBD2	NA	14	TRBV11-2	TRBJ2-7	CASRYLAGGPQQYF	TGTGCCAGCAGATACCTAGCGGGAGGGCCCCAGCAGTACTTC
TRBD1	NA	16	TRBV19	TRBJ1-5	CASSSTGQGSNQPQHF	TGTGCCAGTAGTAGTACCGGACAGGGAAGCAATCAGCCCCAGCATTTT
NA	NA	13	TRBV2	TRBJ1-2	CASSVRAGGGYTF	TGTGCCAGCAGTGTCCGGGCGGGGGGAGGCTACACCTTC
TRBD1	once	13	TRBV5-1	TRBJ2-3	CASSNRGRDTQYF	TGCGCCAGCAGCAACAGGGGGCGAGATACGCAGTATTTT
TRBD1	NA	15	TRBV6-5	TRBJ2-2	CASSYWGQGTGELFF	TGTGCCAGCAGTTACTGGGGACAGGGCACCGGGGAGCTGTTTTTT
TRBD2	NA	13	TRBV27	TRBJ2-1	CASSFGGRWEQFF	TGTGCCAGCAGTTTCGGCGGGAGGTGGGAGCAGTTCTTC
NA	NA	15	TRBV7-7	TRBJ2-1	CASSLGSGRYNEQFF	TGTGCCAGCAGCTTAGGGTCAGGGAGGTACAATGAGCAGTTCTTC
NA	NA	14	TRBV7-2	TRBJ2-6	CASSSPTGANVLTF	TGTGCCAGCAGTTCCCCAACTGGGGCCAACGTCCTGACTTTC
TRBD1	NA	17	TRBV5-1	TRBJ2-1	CASSLVKGTGVSNEQFF	TGCGCCAGCAGCTTGGTAAAGGGGACAGGGGTATCCAATGAGCAGTTCTTC
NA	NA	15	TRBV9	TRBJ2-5	CASSVGALTQETQYF	TGTGCCAGCAGCGTAGGGGCCCTTACACAGGAGACCCAGTACTTC
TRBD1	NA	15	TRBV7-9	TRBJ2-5	CASSPTTGHGETQYF	TGTGCCAGCAGCCCAACGACAGGGCATGGAGAGACCCAGTACTTC